The clone carrying this TCR beta chain appeared a few times. The data originate from a study of T-cell reconstitution after alpha-beta-depleted transplantation in children. Between the trimmed V and J ends, which lost 4 bases and 9 bases, there was a span of 18 bases. The CDR3 totals 14 residues. Germline values: CDR1 SGHTA, CDR2 FQGNSA. Unique molecular identifiers were incorporated during preparation of the TCRbeta library. TCRdb re-analysed the PCR reads in MiXCR, keeping a single row per CDR3 protein. The sample holds some 390,000 distinct CDR3 sequences, roughly 22% seen once. J is TRBJ2-5 and V is TRBV7-2; D is possibly TRBD1 (6 bases). The sequences come from PBMCs from the stem cell graft donor, collected from the stem cell graft. The sequence was collected from a human donor who donated a stem cell graft to a child with acute myeloid leukemia. In DNA form, the CDR3 reads TGTGCCAGCAGCTCGCGCAGGGGTGATGAAGCCCAGTACTTC. Translating it yields CASSSRRGDEAQYF.